The rows below give T cell receptor beta chains drawn from one sample of a study of T cell responses to AZD1222 COVID-19 vaccine. Profiled with immunoSEQ multiplex PCR; TCRdb holds only in-frame clones, not every one. The sample carries approximately 180,000 clones, about 86% recorded once. The sample consisted of peripheral blood, taken on day 0 of AZD1222 vaccination. These receptors were taken from an adult in good health. The CDR3 runs from the conserved cysteine through the conserved F or W. D genes are given only for firm matches. The listing skips clone size in some rows; elsewhere it reads once, few, many or a size class.

NA | TRBJ1-2 | NA | TRBV4-3 | CASSQDETGLKSYTF | TGCGCCAGCAGCCAAGATGAGACAGGTTTGAAGAGCTACACCTTC
few | TRBJ2-7 | NA | TRBV7-2 | CASSPRGGAPHEQYF | TGTGCCAGCAGCCCCAGAGGGGGGGCGCCCCACGAGCAGTACTTC
NA | TRBJ1-6 | NA | TRBV2 | CASSETGSGQNSPLHF | TGTGCCAGCAGTGAAACTGGGTCAGGCCAGAATTCACCCCTCCACTTT
NA | TRBJ1-1 | NA | TRBV5-1 | CASSLVLNQPEAFF | TGCGCCAGCAGCTTGGTCCTAAACCAGCCGGAGGCTTTCTTT
NA | TRBJ2-3 | TRBD2 | TRBV4-3 | CASSPRPPGTSGGAKTDTQYF | TGCGCCAGCAGCCCGCGACCCCCCGGGACTAGCGGGGGGGCGAAGACAGATACGCAGTATTTT
NA | TRBJ2-7 | TRBD1 | TRBV30 | CAWSSFFGTGPFEQYF | TGTGCCTGGAGTTCCTTTTTCGGGACAGGGCCATTCGAGCAGTACTTC
NA | TRBJ2-3 | TRBD2 | TRBV10-1 | CASSPGLAGGPSTDTQYF | TGCGCCAGCAGTCCCGGACTAGCGGGGGGGCCGAGCACAGATACGCAGTATTTT
NA | TRBJ1-6 | NA | TRBV5-1 | CASSILLGARGPLHF | TGCGCCAGCAGTATCTTACTGGGGGCAAGAGGACCCCTCCACTTT
NA | TRBJ1-1 | NA | TRBV7-9 | CASSLARPRMTTEAFF | TGTGCCAGCAGCTTAGCCCGCCCGCGAATGACTACTGAAGCTTTCTTT
NA | TRBJ2-1 | TRBD1 | TRBV3-1/TRBV3-2 | CASSQDGQGYNEQFF | TGTGCCAGCAGCCAAGACGGACAGGGTTACAATGAGCAGTTCTTC
NA | TRBJ1-5 | TRBD1 | TRBV25-1 | CASSPRTGGQPQHF | TGTGCCAGCAGTCCACGGACAGGGGGTCAGCCCCAGCATTTT
once | TRBJ2-5 | TRBD1 | TRBV30 | CASRDRPLHQETQYF | TGTGCCTCCCGGGACAGGCCCCTTCACCAAGAGACCCAGTACTTC
NA | TRBJ1-1 | NA | TRBV28 | CASTLGRGAFF | TGTGCCAGCACCCTTGGGCGGGGGGCTTTCTTT
NA | TRBJ2-3 | TRBD2 | TRBV2 | CASSEGLALDTQYF | TGTGCCAGCAGTGAGGGACTAGCGCTGGATACGCAGTATTTT
NA | TRBJ2-1 | NA | TRBV19 | CASTPDSSYNEQFF | TGTGCCAGTACCCCGGACAGCTCCTACAATGAGCAGTTCTTC
NA | TRBJ1-6 | NA | TRBV7-9 | CASSQSNSPLHF | TGTGCCAGCAGCCAATCTAATTCACCCCTCCACTTT
once | TRBJ2-5 | NA | TRBV2 | CASSEGGLPQETQYF | TGTGCCAGCAGTGAGGGGGGATTGCCCCAAGAGACCCAGTACTTC
once | TRBJ2-1 | TRBD2 | TRBV6-5 | CASSSIAGPYNEQFF | TGTGCCAGCAGTAGCATAGCGGGGCCCTACAATGAGCAGTTCTTC
NA | TRBJ2-5 | TRBD2 | TRBV4-1 | CASSQETSGGPRETQYF | TGCGCCAGCAGCCAAGAAACTAGCGGGGGGCCCCGGGAGACCCAGTACTTC
NA | TRBJ2-7 | NA | TRBV5-1 | CASSFMIGGEQYF | TGCGCCAGCAGCTTTATGATCGGCGGTGAGCAGTACTTC
NA | TRBJ2-7 | NA | TRBV5-1 | CASTARGNPYEQYF | TGCGCCAGCACCGCTCGGGGGAATCCCTACGAGCAGTACTTC
NA | TRBJ2-2 | NA | TRBV5-4 | CASSPRTNTGELFF | TGTGCCAGCAGCCCGCGGACTAACACCGGGGAGCTGTTTTTT
NA | TRBJ2-7 | TRBD2 | TRBV30 | CAWTPLAGVLSEQYF | TGTGCCTGGACCCCGCTTGCGGGGGTGTTAAGTGAGCAGTACTTC
NA | TRBJ1-5 | NA | TRBV28 | CASSDEGEAQHF | TGTGCCAGCAGTGACGAAGGGGAGGCCCAGCATTTT
NA | TRBJ1-1 | NA | TRBV9 | CASSLGANTEAFF | TGTGCCAGCAGCCTCGGGGCGAACACTGAAGCTTTCTTT
NA | TRBJ1-1 | NA | TRBV29-1 | CSVEDHVADFMNTEAFF | TGCAGCGTTGAAGATCACGTGGCGGACTTCATGAACACTGAAGCTTTCTTT
NA | TRBJ1-5 | NA | TRBV4-3 | CASSQGPNQPQHF | TGCGCCAGCAGCCAAGGACCCAATCAGCCCCAGCATTTT
few | TRBJ2-4 | NA | TRBV10-3 | CAISEGAKNIQYF | TGTGCCATCAGTGAGGGAGCCAAAAACATTCAGTACTTC
NA | TRBJ2-7 | NA | TRBV4-1 | CASSWTRSFPPYEQYF | TGCGCCAGCAGCTGGACAAGATCATTCCCTCCTTACGAGCAGTACTTC
NA | TRBJ1-2 | TRBD1 | TRBV5-1 | CASSSGGYGYTF | TGCGCCAGCAGCTCAGGGGGCTATGGCTACACCTTC
few | TRBJ1-5 | NA | TRBV15 | CATSGTRGNQPQHF | TGTGCCACCAGCGGCACAAGGGGAAATCAGCCCCAGCATTTT
NA | TRBJ2-7 | TRBD1 | TRBV3-1/TRBV3-2 | CASSPGTGRNEQYF | TGTGCCAGCAGCCCCGGGACAGGGAGGAACGAGCAGTACTTC
NA | TRBJ2-7 | NA | TRBV6-1 | CASSERRGASYEQYF | TGTGCCAGCAGTGAAAGACGGGGGGCGTCCTACGAGCAGTACTTC
once | TRBJ1-1 | NA | TRBV6-1 | CASSEYPEKNTEAFF | TGTGCCAGCAGTGAATACCCAGAAAAAAACACTGAAGCTTTCTTT
NA | TRBJ2-7 | NA | TRBV6-4 | CASSDSYEQYF | TGTGCCAGCAGTGACTCTTACGAGCAGTACTTC
few | TRBJ2-3 | TRBD2 | TRBV3-1/TRBV3-2 | CASSQKAGVGTDTQYF | TGTGCCAGCAGCCAAAAAGCGGGGGTAGGCACAGATACGCAGTATTTT
NA | TRBJ1-4 | NA | TRBV10-3 | CAISTVPNEKLFF | TGTGCCATCAGTACTGTTCCTAATGAAAAACTGTTTTTT
NA | TRBJ1-6 | NA | TRBV6-5 | CASRGQGFSPLHF | TGTGCCAGCAGGGGGCAGGGTTTCTCACCCCTCCACTTT
NA | TRBJ2-1 | TRBD2 | TRBV18 | CASSPERGSHNEQFF | TGTGCCAGCTCACCCGAGCGGGGGTCTCACAATGAGCAGTTCTTC
NA | TRBJ1-5 | NA | TRBV30 | CAWSPQTGSNQPQHF | TGTGCCTGGAGTCCCCAGACAGGTAGCAATCAGCCCCAGCATTTT
NA | TRBJ1-1 | TRBD1 | TRBV6-5 | CASTGTGVGNTEAFF | TGTGCCAGTACCGGGACAGGGGTTGGGAACACTGAAGCTTTCTTT
NA | TRBJ1-3 | NA | TRBV13 | CASSQTDTIYF | TGTGCCAGCAGCCAGACGGACACCATATATTTT
NA | TRBJ1-1 | NA | TRBV6-5 | CATTPGTKNTEAFF | TGTGCCACTACCCCTGGGACGAAGAACACTGAAGCTTTCTTT
NA | TRBJ2-7 | TRBD1 | TRBV15 | CATSRQGSSYEQYF | TGTGCCACCAGCCGACAGGGGAGCTCCTACGAGCAGTACTTC
NA | TRBJ1-4 | NA | TRBV10-3 | CAISERAYEKLFF | TGTGCCATCAGTGAGAGGGCGTATGAAAAACTGTTTTTT